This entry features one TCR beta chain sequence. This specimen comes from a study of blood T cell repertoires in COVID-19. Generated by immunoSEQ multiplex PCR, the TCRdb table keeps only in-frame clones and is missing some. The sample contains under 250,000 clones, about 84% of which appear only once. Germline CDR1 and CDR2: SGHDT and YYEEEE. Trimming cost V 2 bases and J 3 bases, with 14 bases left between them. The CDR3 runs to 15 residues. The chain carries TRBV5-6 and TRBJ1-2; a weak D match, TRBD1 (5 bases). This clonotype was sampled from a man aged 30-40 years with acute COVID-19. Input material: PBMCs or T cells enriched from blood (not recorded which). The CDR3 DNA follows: TGTGCCAGCAGCTTCTTTTCGGGAGGGGACTATGGCTACACCTTC. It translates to CASSFFSGGDYGYTF.